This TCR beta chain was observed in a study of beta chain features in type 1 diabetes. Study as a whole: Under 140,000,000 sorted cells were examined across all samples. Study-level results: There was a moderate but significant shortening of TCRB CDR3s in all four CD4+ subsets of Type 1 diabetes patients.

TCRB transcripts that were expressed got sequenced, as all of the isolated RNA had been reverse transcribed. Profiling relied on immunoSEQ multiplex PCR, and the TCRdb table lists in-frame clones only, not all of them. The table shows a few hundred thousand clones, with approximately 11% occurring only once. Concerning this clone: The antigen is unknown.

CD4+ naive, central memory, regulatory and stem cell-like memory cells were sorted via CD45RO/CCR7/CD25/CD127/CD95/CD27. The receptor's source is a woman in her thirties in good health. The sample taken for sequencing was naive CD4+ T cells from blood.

In DNA form, the CDR3 reads TGTGCCAGCAGCCCCCTAAGCGGGGGGACCACAGATACGCAGTATTTT. Amino acids: CASSPLSGGTTDTQYF. This chain uses TRBV7-2 with TRBJ2-3; 9 nucleotides match TRBD2. Germline V gene data show CDR1 as SGHTA and CDR2 as FQGNSA. The CDR3 is 16 residues long. Trimming removed 5 bases from V and 2 bases from J; junction bases left unmatched: 8.